Listed here are 17 T cell receptor beta chains from one sample, sequenced in a study of identical twins. From the 5' RACE reads, TCRdb called clonotypes with MiXCR, one entry per CDR3 protein. The profile shows roughly 480,000 distinct CDR3 sequences, roughly 26% of them singletons. The data were also submitted as part of a second study, on T cells expressing NK-cell markers.

The sequencing input was CD4+ T cells sorted from blood. The receptor source for this set is a woman aged 18-35 years in good health.

The gene calls are TRBV2 and TRBJ2-5; TRBD2 matches 9 bases. This CDR3 contains 15 residues. V was pared by 6 bases and J by 2 bases, with 7 bases of the junction left unmatched. Germline CDR1 reads SNHLY; CDR2 reads FYNNEI. CDR3 nucleotides: TGTGCCAGCAGAGTACATACTAGCGGGCAAGAGACCCAGTACTTC. Translation gives CASRVHTSGQETQYF.

J is TRBJ2-7 and V is TRBV20-1, with 8 bases aligning to TRBD1. CDR3 length: 14 residues. Germline CDR1 is DFQATT and CDR2 is SNEGSKA (reference sequence). The ends lost 3 bases at V and 3 bases at J; junction bases unmatched: 7. Written as DNA, the CDR3 is TGCAGTGCTAGCCTCAGACAGGGGATCTACGAGCAGTACTTC. Encoded protein: CSASLRQGIYEQYF.

In this sample, this clonotype turned up a few times. The rearrangement joins TRBV6-2 or TRBV6-3 to TRBJ2-5, with D perhaps given as TRBD1 or TRBD2 (5 bases each). The CDR3 loop spans 13 amino acids. Germline V gene lookup returns CDR1 MNHEY and CDR2 SVGEGT. The V gene lost 8 bases and the J gene lost 2 bases, with 12 bases spanning the gap. The CDR3 region is CASGQGVQETQYF. CDR3 nucleotides: TGTGCCAGCGGTCAGGGAGTTCAAGAGACCCAGTACTTC.

This rearrangement joins TRBV19 to TRBJ2-1; tentatively, D is TRBD1 (6 bases). The CDR3 is made up of 13 amino acids. Deletions cut 7 bases from V and 0 bases from J, with 7 bases between. CDR1 and CDR2 from the germline V gene are LNHDA and SQIVND (reference sequence). Here the CDR3 reads CASMDSSYNEQFF. CDR3 bases: TGTGCCAGTATGGACAGCTCCTACAATGAGCAGTTCTTC.

The chain links TRBV7-3 to TRBJ2-2, with D tentatively TRBD2 (5 bases). Trimming pared 5 bases from V and 4 bases from J, leaving 11 bases between. The length of the CDR3 is 14 residues. Germline assignment: CDR1 SGHTA and CDR2 FQGTGA. CDR3 sequence reads: CASSDPRVTGELFF. For the CDR3, the DNA is TGTGCCAGCAGCGATCCGAGGGTCACCGGGGAGCTGTTTTTT.

The chain joins TRBV5-1 to TRBJ1-1, with D tentatively TRBD1 (5 bases). V lost 0 bases to trimming and J lost 0 bases, with 12 bases between them. The germline CDR1 and CDR2 sequences are SGHRS and YFSETQ. There are 16 residues in the CDR3. DNA of the CDR3: TGCGCCAGCAGCTTGGCCGGGGGGGTGATGAACACTGAAGCTTTCTTT. Amino acid sequence: CASSLAGGVMNTEAFF.

The CDR3 loop reads CASSEPGLGTEKLFF. The DNA of the CDR3 is TGTGCCAGCAGTGAACCGGGACTCGGCACGGAAAAACTGTTTTTT. The V and J genes are TRBV12-3 or TRBV12-4 and TRBJ1-4; perhaps TRBD1 as D (5 bases). CDR3 length: 15 amino acids. Trimming shortened V by 5 bases and J by 8 bases, and 18 bases separated the two germline ends.

The chain carries TRBV7-6 and TRBJ2-3, with TRBD2 matching over 12 bases. The CDR3 runs 17 residues. With 1 base clipped from V and 5 bases from J, the junction kept 7 bases outside the gene matches. Per the germline V gene, CDR1 is SGHVS and CDR2 is FNYEAQ. The DNA for the CDR3 is TGTGCCAGCAGCTTAGGCGTTCTAGCGGGAGGGCAAGATACGCAGTATTTT. Protein: CASSLGVLAGGQDTQYF.

The chain links TRBV11-2 to TRBJ2-5; D is tentatively TRBD1 or TRBD2 (5 bases each). Germline CDR1 and CDR2: SGHAT and FQNNGV. V shed 5 bases and J shed 2 bases, with 18 bases lying between them. The CDR3 spans 16 residues. DNA for the CDR3: TGTGCCAGCAGCCTCCGGTCGGGGCTAGCACAAGAGACCCAGTACTTC. Encoded protein: CASSLRSGLAQETQYF.

The sample holds a few counts of this clonotype. The chain employs TRBV28 and TRBJ2-7; D is perhaps TRBD1 (5 bases). The germline V gene has CDR1 MDHEN and CDR2 SYDVKM. The ends were cut back, 2 bases at V and 0 bases at J, with 11 bases in the middle. The CDR3 is 15 residues long. This chain's CDR3 is CASSLPDSRSYEQYF. DNA of the CDR3: TGTGCCAGCAGTTTACCCGACAGCCGCTCCTACGAGCAGTACTTC.

This clonotype has more than one count but fewer than ten. This chain joins TRBV5-1 and TRBJ2-5; weak D call: TRBD2 (5 bases). This CDR3 region has 14 residues. V gave up 4 bases and J gave up 4 bases, with 14 bases separating them. Germline V CDR1 and CDR2: SGHRS, YFSETQ. This CDR3 reads CASSTRDSGETQYF. The CDR3 nucleotides are TGCGCCAGCAGCACCCGGGATTCCGGAGAGACCCAGTACTTC. Using reference TRBV5-1 and TRBJ2-5 for the parts outside the CDR3, the full variable domain is KAGVTQTPRYLIKTRGQQVTLSCSPISGHRSVSWYQQTPGQGLQFLFEYFSETQRNKGNFPGRFSGRQFSNSRSEMNVSTLELGDSALYLCASSTRDSGETQYFGPGTRLLVL.

The chain recombines TRBV6-1 with TRBJ2-5; 8 bases line up with TRBD2. V was pared by 8 bases and J by 2 bases, with 7 bases of the junction left unmatched. The CDR3 contains 14 residues. Germline loops: CDR1 MNHNS, CDR2 SASEGT. CDR3 region: CASRLTSVQETQYF. In nucleotides, the CDR3 is TGTGCCAGCCGCCTGACTAGCGTTCAAGAGACCCAGTACTTC.

V gene TRBV29-1 combines with J gene TRBJ2-1, with D perhaps TRBD2 (5 bases). Germline loops: CDR1 SQVTM, CDR2 ANQGSEA. V lost 3 bases and J lost 4, with 10 bases in between. This CDR3 is built from 13 residues. The CDR3 nucleotides are TGCAGCGTTGAGGCTAGCCTATACAATGAGCAGTTCTTC. This encodes CSVEASLYNEQFF.

V is TRBV7-9 and J is TRBJ2-7; no clear D. Trimming stripped 0 bases from V and 3 bases from J, with 12 bases between. Germline lookup yields CDR1 SEHNR and CDR2 FQNEAQ (reference sequence). The CDR3 sequence is 15 residues long. The CDR3 reads CASSLAQQTGYEQYF. CDR3 DNA sequence: TGTGCCAGCAGCTTAGCCCAACAAACCGGCTACGAGCAGTACTTC.

This clonotype was seen only a few times. The chain has TRBV12-3 or TRBV12-4 and TRBJ1-6; D remains unclear. V lost 2 bases and J lost 11, with 10 bases in between. The CDR3 spans 13 residues. DNA for the CDR3: TGTGCCAGCAGTTTAAAGGGATCGGCACCCCTCCACTTT. This encodes CASSLKGSAPLHF.

The genes are TRBV15 and TRBJ1-1; TRBD1 is a possible D gene (5 bases). The CDR3 loop spans 15 amino acids. Trimming stripped 0 bases from V and 9 bases from J, with 17 bases between. The V gene's germline CDR1 is LNHNV and CDR2 YYDKDF (reference sequence). The CDR3 coding sequence is TGTGCCACCAGCAGAGATGAGCTACAGGCGGAGAAAGCTTTCTTT. Translation: CATSRDELQAEKAFF.

J is TRBJ1-4 and V is TRBV5-6; possible D gene TRBD1, 5 bases. Trimming removed 4 bases at V and 8 bases at J, with 15 bases between. CDR1 SGHDT and CDR2 YYEEEE come from the germline V gene. CDR3 length equals 14 residues. In nucleotides, the CDR3 is TGTGCCAGCAGCCTGAGGGGCCTAGGCGAAAAACTGTTTTTT. It encodes CASSLRGLGEKLFF.